This T cell receptor (beta chain) was identified during a study of cytomegalovirus exposure and HLA in healthy donors. Study-wide results and limits: Sequencing likely caused a cluster of highly shared sequence variants. The investigators catalogued some 160 TCR beta chains as cytomegalovirus-associated.

About this clone itself: The antigen remains unidentified.

With 4 bases clipped from V and 4 bases from J, the junction kept 6 bases outside the gene matches. CDR3 length: 16 residues. CDR1 is SGHRS and CDR2 is YFSETQ in the germline V gene. This PCR relied on a set of 60 Vbeta primers and 13 Jbeta primers. Clones were sequenced by immunoSEQ multiplex PCR, and TCRdb holds only the in-frame ones, with some missing. This table holds about 120,000 clones, over 65% found once. This chain connects TRBV5-1 to TRBJ2-2; 11 bases agree with TRBD2. Source material: PBMCs. The source is a middle-aged woman in good health and CMV-seropositive. The CDR3 protein is CASSLPLAGGTGELFF. CDR3 in DNA: TGCGCCAGCAGCCTACCCCTAGCGGGGGGCACCGGGGAGCTGTTTTTT.